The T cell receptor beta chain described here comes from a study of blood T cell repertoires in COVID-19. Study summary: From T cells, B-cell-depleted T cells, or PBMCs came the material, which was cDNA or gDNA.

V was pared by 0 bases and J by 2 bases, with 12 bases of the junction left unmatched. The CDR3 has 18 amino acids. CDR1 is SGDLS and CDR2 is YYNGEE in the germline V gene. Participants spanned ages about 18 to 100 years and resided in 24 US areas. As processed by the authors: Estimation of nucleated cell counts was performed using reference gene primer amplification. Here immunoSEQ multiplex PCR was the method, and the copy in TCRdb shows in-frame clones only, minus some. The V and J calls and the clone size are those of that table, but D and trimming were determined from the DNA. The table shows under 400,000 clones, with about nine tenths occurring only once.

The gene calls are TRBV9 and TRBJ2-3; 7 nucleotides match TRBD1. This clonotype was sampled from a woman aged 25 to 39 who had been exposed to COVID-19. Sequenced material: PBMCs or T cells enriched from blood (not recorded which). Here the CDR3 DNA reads TGTGCCAGCAGCGTAGCTCGGTCAGGGGGAGTGGTCACAGATACGCAGTATTTT. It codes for CASSVARSGGVVTDTQYF.